The clone carrying this T cell receptor (beta chain) was seen just once. This specimen comes from a study of T cell changes during pregnancy in multiple sclerosis. Trimming removed 2 bases from V and 4 bases from J, with 15 bases in between. Germline V CDR1 and CDR2: GTSNPN, SVGIG (reference sequence). This CDR3 is built from 15 residues. The protocol was immunoSEQ multiplex PCR, while the TCRdb copy is restricted to in-frame clones and leaves out a portion. The sample yields about 94,000 clones, approximately 94% seen once. The source was peripheral blood, collected in the third trimester of pregnancy. The clonotype comes from a female donor with multiple sclerosis, enrolled in a pregnancy study. The V gene is TRBV30, the J gene TRBJ2-1; perhaps TRBD2 as D (5 bases). The CDR3 protein is CAWSFEGRGYNEQFF. Written as DNA, the CDR3 is TGTGCCTGGAGTTTTGAGGGAAGAGGGTACAATGAGCAGTTCTTC.